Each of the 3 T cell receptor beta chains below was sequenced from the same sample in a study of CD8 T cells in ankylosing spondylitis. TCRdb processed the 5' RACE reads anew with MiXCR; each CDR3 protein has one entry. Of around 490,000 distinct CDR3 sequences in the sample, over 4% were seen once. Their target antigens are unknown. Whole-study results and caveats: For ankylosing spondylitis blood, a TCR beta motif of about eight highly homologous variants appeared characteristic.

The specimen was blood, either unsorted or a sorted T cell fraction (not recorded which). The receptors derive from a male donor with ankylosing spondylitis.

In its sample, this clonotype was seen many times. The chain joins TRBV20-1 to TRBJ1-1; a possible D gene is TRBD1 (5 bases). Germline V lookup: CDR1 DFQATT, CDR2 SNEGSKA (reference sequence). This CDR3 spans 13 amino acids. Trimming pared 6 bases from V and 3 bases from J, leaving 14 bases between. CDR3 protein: CSATRQYYTEAFF. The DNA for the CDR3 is TGCAGTGCAACCCGACAGTATTACACTGAAGCTTTCTTT.

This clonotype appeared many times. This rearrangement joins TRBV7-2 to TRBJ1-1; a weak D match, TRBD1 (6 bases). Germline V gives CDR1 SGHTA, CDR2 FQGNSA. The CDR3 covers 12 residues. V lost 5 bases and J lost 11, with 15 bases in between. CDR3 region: CASSQTDRRAFF. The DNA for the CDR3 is TGTGCCAGCAGCCAGACGGACAGAAGGGCTTTCTTT. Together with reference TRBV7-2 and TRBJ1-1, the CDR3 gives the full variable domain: GAGVSQSPSNKVTEKGKDVELRCDPISGHTALYWYRQSLGQGLEFLIYFQGNSAPDKSGLPSDRFSAERTGGSVSTLTIQRTQQEDSAVYLCASSQTDRRAFFGQGTRLTVV.

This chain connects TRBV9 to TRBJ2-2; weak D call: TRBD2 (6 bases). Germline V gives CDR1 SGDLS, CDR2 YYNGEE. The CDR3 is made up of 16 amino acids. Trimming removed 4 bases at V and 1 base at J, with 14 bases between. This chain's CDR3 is CASSPAGGVNTGELFF. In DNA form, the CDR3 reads TGTGCCAGCAGCCCGGCTGGCGGGGTGAACACCGGGGAGCTGTTTTTT.